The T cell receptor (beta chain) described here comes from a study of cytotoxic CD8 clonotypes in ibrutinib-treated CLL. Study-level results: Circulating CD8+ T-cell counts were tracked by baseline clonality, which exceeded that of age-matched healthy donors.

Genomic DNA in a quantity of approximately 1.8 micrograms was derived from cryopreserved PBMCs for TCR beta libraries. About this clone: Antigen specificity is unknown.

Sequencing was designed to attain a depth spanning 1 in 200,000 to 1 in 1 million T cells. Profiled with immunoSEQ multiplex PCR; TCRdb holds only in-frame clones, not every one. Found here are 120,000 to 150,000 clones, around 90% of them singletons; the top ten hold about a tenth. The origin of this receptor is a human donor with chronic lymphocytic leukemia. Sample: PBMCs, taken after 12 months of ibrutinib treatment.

The CDR3 spells CASSQDPGNSYNEQFF. Here the CDR3 DNA reads TGCGCCAGCAGCCAAGATCCCGGGAACTCCTACAATGAGCAGTTCTTC. The chain links TRBV4-1 to TRBJ2-1; D perhaps matches TRBD2 (5 bases). The CDR3 is 16 residues long. CDR1 and CDR2 from the germline V gene are MGHRA and YSYEKL. V was cut by 0 bases and J by 0 bases, with 9 bases left in between.